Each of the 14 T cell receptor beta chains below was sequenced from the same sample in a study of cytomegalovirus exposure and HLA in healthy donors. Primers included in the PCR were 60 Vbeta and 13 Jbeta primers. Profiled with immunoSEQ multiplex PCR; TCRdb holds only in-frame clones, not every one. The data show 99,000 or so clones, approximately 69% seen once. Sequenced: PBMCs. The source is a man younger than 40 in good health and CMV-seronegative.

CDR3 bases: TGTGCCAGCAACTACCCACCTCTGCGGGAGTTGAGATACACAGATACGCAGTATTTT. It codes for CASNYPPLRELRYTDTQYF. The genes are TRBV21-1 and TRBJ2-3; the table's D call TRBD2 went unverified against the DNA. TRBV21-1 is termed a pseudogene. The CDR3 loop spans 19 amino acids.

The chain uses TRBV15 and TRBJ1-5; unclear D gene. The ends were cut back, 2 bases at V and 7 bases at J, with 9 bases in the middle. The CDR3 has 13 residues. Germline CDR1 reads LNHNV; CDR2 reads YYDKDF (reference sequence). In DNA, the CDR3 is TGTGCCACCAGCAGATTAATATCGCAGCCCCAGCATTTT. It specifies CATSRLISQPQHF.

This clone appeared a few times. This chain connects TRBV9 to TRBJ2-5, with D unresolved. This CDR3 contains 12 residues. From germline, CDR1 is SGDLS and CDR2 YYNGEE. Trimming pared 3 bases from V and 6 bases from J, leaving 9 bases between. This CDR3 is CASSANFQTQYF. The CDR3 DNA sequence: TGTGCCAGCAGCGCTAATTTCCAGACCCAGTACTTC.

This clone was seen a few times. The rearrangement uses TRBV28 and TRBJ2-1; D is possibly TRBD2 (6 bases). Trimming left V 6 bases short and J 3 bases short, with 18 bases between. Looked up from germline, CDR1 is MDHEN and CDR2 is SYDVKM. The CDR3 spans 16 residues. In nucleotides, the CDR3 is TGTGCCAGCAGACATTCCGGGACTCCCGTCTACAATGAGCAGTTCTTC. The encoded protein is CASRHSGTPVYNEQFF.

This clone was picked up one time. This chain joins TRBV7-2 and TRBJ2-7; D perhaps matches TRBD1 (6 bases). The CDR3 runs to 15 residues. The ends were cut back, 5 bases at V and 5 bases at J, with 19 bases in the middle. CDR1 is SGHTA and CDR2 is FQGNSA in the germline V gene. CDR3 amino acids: CASSRGGTTGNEQYF. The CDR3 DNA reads TGTGCCAGCAGCCGAGGGGGAACAACAGGAAACGAGCAGTACTTC.

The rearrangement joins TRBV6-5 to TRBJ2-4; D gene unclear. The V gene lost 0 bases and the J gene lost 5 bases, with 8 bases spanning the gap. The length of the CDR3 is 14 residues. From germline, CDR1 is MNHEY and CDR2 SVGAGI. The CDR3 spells CASSYSAHQNIQYF. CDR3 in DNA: TGTGCCAGCAGTTACTCGGCCCACCAAAACATTCAGTACTTC.

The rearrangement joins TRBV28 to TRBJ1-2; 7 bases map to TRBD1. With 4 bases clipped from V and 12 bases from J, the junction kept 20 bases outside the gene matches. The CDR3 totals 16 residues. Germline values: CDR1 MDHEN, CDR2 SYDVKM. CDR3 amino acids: CASSWSLNRDRTLHTF. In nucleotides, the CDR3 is TGTGCCAGCAGTTGGAGCCTGAACCGGGACAGAACTTTGCACACCTTC.

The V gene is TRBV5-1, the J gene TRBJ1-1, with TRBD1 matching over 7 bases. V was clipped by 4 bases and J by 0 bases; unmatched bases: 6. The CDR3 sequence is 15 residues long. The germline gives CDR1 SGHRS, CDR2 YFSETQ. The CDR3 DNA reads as TGCGCCAGCAGCACGGGACAGAGAATGAACACTGAAGCTTTCTTT. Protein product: CASSTGQRMNTEAFF. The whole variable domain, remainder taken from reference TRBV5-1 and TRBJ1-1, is KAGVTQTPRYLIKTRGQQVTLSCSPISGHRSVSWYQQTPGQGLQFLFEYFSETQRNKGNFPGRFSGRQFSNSRSEMNVSTLELGDSALYLCASSTGQRMNTEAFFGQGTRLTVV.

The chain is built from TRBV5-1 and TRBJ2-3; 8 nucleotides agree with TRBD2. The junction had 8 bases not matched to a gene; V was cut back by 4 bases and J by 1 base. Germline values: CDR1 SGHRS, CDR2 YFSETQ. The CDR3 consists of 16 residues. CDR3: CASSRQAGEGTDTQYF. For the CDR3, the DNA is TGCGCCAGCAGCAGACAAGCGGGAGAGGGCACAGATACGCAGTATTTT.

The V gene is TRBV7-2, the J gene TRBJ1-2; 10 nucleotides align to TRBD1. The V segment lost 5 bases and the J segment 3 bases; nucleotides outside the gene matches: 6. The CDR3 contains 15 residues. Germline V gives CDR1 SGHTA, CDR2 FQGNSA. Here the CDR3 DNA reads TGTGCCAGCAGCCCCCCCGGGACAGGGGACTATGGCTACACCTTC. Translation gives CASSPPGTGDYGYTF.

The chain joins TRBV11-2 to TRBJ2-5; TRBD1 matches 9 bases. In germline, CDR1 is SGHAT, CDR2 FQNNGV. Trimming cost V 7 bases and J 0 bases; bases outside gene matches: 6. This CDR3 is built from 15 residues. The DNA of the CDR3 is TGTGCCAGCAACTCCGGGACAGGGTACCAAGAGACCCAGTACTTC. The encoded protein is CASNSGTGYQETQYF.

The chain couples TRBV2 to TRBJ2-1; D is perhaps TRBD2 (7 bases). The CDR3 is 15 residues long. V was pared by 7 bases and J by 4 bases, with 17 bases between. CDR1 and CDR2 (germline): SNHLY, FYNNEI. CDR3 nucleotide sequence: TGTGCCAGCACTGGGGGGGCTAGCAGATACAATGAGCAGTTCTTC. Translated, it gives CASTGGASRYNEQFF.

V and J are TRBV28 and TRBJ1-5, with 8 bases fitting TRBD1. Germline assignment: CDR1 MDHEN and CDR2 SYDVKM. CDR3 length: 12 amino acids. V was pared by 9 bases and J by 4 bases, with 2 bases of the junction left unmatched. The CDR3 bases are TGTGCCAGTCGACAGGGGAATCAGCCCCAGCATTTT. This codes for CASRQGNQPQHF.

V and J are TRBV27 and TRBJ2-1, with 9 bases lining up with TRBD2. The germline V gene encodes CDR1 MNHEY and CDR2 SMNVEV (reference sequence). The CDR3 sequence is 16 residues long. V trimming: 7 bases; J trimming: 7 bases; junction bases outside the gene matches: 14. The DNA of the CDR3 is TGTGCCAGCACCCCCTTCGGGCGGGAGGGCTTTAATGAGCAGTTCTTC. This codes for CASTPFGREGFNEQFF.